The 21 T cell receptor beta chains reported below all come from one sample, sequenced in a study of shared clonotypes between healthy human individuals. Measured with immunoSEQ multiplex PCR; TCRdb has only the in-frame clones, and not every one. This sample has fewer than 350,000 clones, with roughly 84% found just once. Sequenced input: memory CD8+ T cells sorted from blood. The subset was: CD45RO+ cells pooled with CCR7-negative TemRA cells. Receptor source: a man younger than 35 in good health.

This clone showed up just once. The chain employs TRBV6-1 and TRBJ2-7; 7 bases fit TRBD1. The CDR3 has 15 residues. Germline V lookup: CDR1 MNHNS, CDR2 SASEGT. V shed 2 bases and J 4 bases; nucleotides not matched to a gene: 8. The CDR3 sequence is CASSEIRQGPYEQYF. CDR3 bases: TGTGCCAGCAGTGAAATTCGACAGGGACCGTACGAGCAGTACTTC.

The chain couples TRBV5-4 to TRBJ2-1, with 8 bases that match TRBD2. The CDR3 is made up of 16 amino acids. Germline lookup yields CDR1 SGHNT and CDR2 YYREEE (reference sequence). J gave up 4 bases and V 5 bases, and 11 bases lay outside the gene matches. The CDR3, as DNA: TGTGCCAGCAGACCCCTCGGGACTAGTGAGTACAATGAGCAGTTCTTC. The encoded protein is CASRPLGTSEYNEQFF.

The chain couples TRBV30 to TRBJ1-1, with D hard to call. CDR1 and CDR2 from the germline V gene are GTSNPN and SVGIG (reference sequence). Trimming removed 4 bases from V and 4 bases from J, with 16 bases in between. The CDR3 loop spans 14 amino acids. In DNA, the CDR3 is TGTGCCTGGATCTGGGGTCGCGCGGGCACTGAAGCTTTCTTT. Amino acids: CAWIWGRAGTEAFF.

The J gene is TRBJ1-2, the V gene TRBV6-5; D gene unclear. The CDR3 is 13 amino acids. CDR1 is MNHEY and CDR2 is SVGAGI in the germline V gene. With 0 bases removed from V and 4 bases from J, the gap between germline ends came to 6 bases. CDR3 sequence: CASSYSGSYGYTF. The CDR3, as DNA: TGTGCCAGCAGTTACTCGGGGTCCTATGGCTACACCTTC.

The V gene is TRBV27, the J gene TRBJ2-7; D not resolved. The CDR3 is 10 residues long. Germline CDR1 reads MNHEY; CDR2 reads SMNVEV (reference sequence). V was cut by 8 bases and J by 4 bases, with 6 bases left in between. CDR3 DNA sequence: TGTGCCAGCGGAATTTACGAGCAGTACTTC. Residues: CASGIYEQYF.

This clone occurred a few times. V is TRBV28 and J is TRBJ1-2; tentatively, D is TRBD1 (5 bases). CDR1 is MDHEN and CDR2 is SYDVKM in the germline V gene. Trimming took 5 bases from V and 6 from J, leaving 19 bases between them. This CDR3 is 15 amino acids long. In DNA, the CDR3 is TGTGCCAGCAGTCGCCCGGGCGTGGGGGGAGATGGCTACACCTTC. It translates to CASSRPGVGGDGYTF.

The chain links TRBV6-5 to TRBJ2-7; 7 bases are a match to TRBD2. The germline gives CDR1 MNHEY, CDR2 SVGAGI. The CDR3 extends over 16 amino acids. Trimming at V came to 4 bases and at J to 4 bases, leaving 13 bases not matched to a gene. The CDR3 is CASSFAREGLSYEQYF. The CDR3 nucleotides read TGTGCCAGCAGTTTCGCCAGGGAGGGACTTTCGTACGAGCAGTACTTC.

This chain's CDR3 is CSVEGDSLSSYEQYF. CDR3 nucleotide sequence: TGCAGCGTTGAAGGGGACAGCCTTAGCTCCTACGAGCAGTACTTC. The gene calls are TRBV29-1 and TRBJ2-7, with TRBD1 identical over 7 bases. J was trimmed by 0 bases and V by 1 base; bases with no gene match: 6. Germline assignment: CDR1 SQVTM and CDR2 ANQGSEA. The CDR3 is 15 amino acids.

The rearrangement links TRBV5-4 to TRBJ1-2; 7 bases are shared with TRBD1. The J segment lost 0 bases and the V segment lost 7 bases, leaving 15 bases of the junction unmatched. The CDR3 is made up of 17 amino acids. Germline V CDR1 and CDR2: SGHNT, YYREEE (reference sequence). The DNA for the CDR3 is TGTGCCAGCGCCGGCGCAGGGGGACCCTTAGCTAACTATGGCTACACCTTC. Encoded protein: CASAGAGGPLANYGYTF.

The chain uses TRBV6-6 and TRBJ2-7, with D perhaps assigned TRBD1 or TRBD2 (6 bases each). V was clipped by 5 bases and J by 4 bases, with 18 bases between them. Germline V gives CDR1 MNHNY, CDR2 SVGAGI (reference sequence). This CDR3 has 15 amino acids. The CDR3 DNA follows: TGTGCCAGCAGTCGAAACCCTTGGGGGGCTTACGAGCAGTACTTC. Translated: CASSRNPWGAYEQYF.

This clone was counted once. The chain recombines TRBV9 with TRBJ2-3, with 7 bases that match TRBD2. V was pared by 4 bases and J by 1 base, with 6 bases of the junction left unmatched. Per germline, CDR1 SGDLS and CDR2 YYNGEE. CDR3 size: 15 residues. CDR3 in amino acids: CASSLSRGGTDTQYF. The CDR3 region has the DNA TGTGCCAGCAGCCTCAGCCGGGGGGGCACAGATACGCAGTATTTT.

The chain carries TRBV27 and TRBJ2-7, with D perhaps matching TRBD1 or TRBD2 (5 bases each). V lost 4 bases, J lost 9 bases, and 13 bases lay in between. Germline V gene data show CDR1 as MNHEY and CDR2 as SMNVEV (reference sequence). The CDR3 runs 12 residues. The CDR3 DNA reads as TGTGCCAGCAGTTCCGGACAAGAGGGGCAGTACTTC. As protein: CASSSGQEGQYF.

CDR3 loop: CASSLDIREGYNSPLHF. The CDR3 DNA reads TGCGCCAGCAGCTTGGATATCAGGGAGGGGTATAATTCACCCCTCCACTTT. The V and J genes are TRBV5-1 and TRBJ1-6, with a tentative D call TRBD1 (5 bases). CDR3 length: 17 amino acids. Trimming cost V 0 bases and J 4 bases, with 14 bases left between them. Germline-derived CDR1 and CDR2 are SGHRS and YFSETQ.

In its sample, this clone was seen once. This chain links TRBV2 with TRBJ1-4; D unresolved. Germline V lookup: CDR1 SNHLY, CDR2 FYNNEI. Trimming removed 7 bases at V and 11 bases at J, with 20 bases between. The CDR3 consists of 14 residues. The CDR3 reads CASMPFPLMWKLFF. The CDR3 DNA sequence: TGTGCCAGCATGCCCTTCCCCTTAATGTGGAAACTGTTTTTT.

CDR3 bases: TGTGCCAGCAGCGAGGGACTTTTGCAAGCAGAGACCCAGTACTTC. Protein product: CASSEGLLQAETQYF. The chain joins TRBV14 to TRBJ2-5; maybe TRBD2 (6 bases). The CDR3 spans 15 residues. CDR1 and CDR2 from the germline V gene are SGHDN and FVKESK. Trimming removed 5 bases from V and 4 bases from J, with 17 bases in between.

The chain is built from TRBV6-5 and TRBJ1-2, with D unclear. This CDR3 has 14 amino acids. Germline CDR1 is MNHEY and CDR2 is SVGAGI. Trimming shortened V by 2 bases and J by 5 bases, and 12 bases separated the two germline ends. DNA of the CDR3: TGTGCCAGCAGTTACGGAGGCCTAGGGTATGGCTACACCTTC. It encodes CASSYGGLGYGYTF.

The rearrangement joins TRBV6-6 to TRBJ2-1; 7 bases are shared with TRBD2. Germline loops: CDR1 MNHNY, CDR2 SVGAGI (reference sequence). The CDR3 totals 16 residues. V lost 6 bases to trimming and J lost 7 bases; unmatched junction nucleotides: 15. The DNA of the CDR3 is TGTGCCAGCAGCCTTCTAAGCGGGGCCCCAGGGAATGAGCAGTTCTTC. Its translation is CASSLLSGAPGNEQFF.

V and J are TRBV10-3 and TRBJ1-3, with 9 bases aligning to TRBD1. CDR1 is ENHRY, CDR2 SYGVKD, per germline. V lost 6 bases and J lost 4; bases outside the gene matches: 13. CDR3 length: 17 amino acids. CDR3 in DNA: TGTGCCATCAGCGCCCCGGGACAGGGAACTTTAGGAAACACCATATATTTT. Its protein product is CAISAPGQGTLGNTIYF.

The CDR3 sequence is CASSHPEVWSSYNSPLHF. CDR3 sequence (DNA): TGTGCCAGCAGTCACCCGGAAGTGTGGAGCTCCTATAATTCACCCCTCCACTTT. The rearrangement joins TRBV28 to TRBJ1-6; D is ambiguous. The CDR3 consists of 18 residues. Trimming took off 5 bases at V and 0 bases at J, with 17 bases between the two ends. Looked up from germline, CDR1 is MDHEN and CDR2 is SYDVKM.

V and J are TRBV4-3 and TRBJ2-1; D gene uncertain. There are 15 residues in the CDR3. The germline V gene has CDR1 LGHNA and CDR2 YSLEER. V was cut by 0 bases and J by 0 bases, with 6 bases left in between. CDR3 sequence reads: CASSQDKSSYNEQFF. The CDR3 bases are TGCGCCAGCAGCCAAGACAAGAGCTCCTACAATGAGCAGTTCTTC.

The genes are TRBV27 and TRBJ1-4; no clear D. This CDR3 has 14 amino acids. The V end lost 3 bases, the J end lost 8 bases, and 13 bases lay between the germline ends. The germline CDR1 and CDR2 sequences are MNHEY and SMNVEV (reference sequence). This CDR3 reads CASSFGPDREKLFF. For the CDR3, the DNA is TGTGCCAGCAGTTTTGGCCCAGATCGGGAAAAACTGTTTTTT.